This note documents a single T cell receptor (beta chain) sequence. The sample has other DNA sequences that encode this CDR3 too. The sample belongs to a study of blood T cell repertoires in COVID-19. Across the whole study: The United States, Italy and Spain supplied acute and convalescent COVID-19 samples. The cDNA or gDNA used as material had been derived from T cells, B-cell-depleted T cells, or PBMCs.

V shed 2 bases and J 4 bases; nucleotides not matched to a gene: 5. Germline loops: CDR1 MNHNY, CDR2 SVGAGI (reference sequence). This CDR3 has 16 amino acids. Per the original data handling: Amplifying reference gene primers gave estimates of nucleated cell counts. The repertoire was sequenced with immunoSEQ multiplex PCR; TCRdb's copy has only in-frame clones and lacks some. V, J and clone size are those of that table, while D and trimming were read from the DNA. The sample holds fewer than 200,000 clones, roughly 85% seen once. The chain recombines TRBV6-6 with TRBJ1-4; 9 positions agree with TRBD1. The source material was peripheral blood. This clonotype was sampled from a woman between 70 and 85 years old with acute or convalescent COVID-19. The CDR3 is CASSYPETGGNEKLFF. The CDR3 DNA follows: TGTGCCAGCAGTTACCCCGAGACAGGGGGTAATGAAAAACTGTTTTTT.